This T cell receptor (beta chain) stems from a study of cytotoxic CD8 clonotypes in ibrutinib-treated CLL. A remark on this clone: The antigen remains unidentified.

Study outcomes and limitations: Once treatment began, public clonotypes, which were uncommon, contracted or stayed stable.

The length of the CDR3 is 11 residues. Trimming pared 4 bases from V and 5 bases from J, leaving 8 bases between. Germline CDR1 and CDR2: DFQATT and SNEGSKA (reference sequence). TCRdb's copy holds only in-frame clones and misses some; the assay was immunoSEQ multiplex PCR. Among 52,000 or so clones listed, about 54% were seen once. The sample here was PBMCs, taken at disease progression, from a patient treated with ibrutinib. The genes are TRBV20-1 and TRBJ1-2; tentatively, D is TRBD1 (5 bases). The receptor's source is a human donor with chronic lymphocytic leukemia. In DNA form, the CDR3 reads TGCAGTGCTATGACAGAATATGGCTACACCTTC. Amino acids: CSAMTEYGYTF.